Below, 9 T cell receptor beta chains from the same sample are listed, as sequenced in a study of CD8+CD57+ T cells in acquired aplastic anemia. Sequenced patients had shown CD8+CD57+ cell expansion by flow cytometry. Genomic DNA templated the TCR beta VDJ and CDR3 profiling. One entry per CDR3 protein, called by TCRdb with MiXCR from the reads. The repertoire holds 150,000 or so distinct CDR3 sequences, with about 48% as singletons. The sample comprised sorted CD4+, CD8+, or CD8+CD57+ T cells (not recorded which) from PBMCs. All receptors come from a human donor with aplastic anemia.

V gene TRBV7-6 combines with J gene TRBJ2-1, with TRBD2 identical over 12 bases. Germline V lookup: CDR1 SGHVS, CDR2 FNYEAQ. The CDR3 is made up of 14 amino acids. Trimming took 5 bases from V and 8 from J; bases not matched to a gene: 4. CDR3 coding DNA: TGTGCCAGCAGCCCGTGGACTAGCGGGGATGAGCAGTTCTTC. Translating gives CASSPWTSGDEQFF. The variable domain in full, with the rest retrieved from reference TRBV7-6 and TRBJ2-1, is GAGVSQSPRYKVTKRGQDVALRCDPISGHVSLYWYRQALGQGPEFLTYFNYEAQQDKSGLPNDRFSAERPEGSISTLTIQRTEQRDSAMYRCASSPWTSGDEQFFGPGTRLTVL.

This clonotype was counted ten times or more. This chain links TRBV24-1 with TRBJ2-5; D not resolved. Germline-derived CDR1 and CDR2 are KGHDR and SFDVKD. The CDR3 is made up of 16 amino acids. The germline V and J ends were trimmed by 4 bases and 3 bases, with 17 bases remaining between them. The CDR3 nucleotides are TGTGCCACCAGTGACACCATTGGCTTACATAAAGAGACCCAGTACTTC. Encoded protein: CATSDTIGLHKETQYF.

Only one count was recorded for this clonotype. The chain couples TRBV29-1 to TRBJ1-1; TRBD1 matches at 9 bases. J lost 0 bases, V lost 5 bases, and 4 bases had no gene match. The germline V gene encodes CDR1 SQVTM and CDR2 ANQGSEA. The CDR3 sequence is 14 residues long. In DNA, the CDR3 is TGCAGCGTTACAGGGGGCAGGATGAACACTGAAGCTTTCTTT. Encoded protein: CSVTGGRMNTEAFF.

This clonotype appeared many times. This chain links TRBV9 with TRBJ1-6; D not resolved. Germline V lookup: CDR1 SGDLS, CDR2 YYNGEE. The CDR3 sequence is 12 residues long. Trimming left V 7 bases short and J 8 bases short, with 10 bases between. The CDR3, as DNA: TGTGCCAGCTCTCCCGACTATTCACCCCTCCACTTT. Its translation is CASSPDYSPLHF.

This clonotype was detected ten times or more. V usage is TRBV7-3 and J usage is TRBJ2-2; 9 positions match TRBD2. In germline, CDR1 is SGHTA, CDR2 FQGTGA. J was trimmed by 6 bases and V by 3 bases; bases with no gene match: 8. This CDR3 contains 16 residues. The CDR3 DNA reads TGTGCCAGCAGCTTTGTTGGCGGGAGGGCCCCCGGGGAGCTGTTTTTT. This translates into CASSFVGGRAPGELFF.

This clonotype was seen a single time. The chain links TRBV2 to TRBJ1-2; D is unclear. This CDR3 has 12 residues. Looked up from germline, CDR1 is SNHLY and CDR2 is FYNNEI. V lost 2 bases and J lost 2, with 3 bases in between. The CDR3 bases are TGTGCCAGCAGTGAAATCAACTATGGCTACACCTTC. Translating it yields CASSEINYGYTF.

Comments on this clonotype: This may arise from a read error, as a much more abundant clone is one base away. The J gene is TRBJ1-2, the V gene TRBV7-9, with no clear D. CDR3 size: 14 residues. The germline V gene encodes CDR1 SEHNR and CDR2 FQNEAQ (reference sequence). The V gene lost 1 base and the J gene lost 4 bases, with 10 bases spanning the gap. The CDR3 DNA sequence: TGTGCCAGCAGCTTAGGATCCGAGCTCTATGGCTACACCTTC. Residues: CASSLGSELYGYTF.

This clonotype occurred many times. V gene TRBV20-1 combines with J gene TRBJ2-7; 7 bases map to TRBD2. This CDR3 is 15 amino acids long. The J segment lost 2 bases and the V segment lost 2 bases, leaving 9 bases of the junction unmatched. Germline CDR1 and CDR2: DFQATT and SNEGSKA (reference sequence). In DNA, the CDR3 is TGCAGTGCTAGACACGCGGCGGGAGCCGCCTACGAGCAGTACTTC. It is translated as CSARHAAGAAYEQYF.

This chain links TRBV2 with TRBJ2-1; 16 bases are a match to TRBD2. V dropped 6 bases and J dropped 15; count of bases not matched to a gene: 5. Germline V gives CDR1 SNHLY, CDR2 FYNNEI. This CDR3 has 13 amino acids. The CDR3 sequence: CASSGTSGGERFF. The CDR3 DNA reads TGTGCCAGCAGCGGGACTAGCGGGGGGGAACGGTTCTTC.